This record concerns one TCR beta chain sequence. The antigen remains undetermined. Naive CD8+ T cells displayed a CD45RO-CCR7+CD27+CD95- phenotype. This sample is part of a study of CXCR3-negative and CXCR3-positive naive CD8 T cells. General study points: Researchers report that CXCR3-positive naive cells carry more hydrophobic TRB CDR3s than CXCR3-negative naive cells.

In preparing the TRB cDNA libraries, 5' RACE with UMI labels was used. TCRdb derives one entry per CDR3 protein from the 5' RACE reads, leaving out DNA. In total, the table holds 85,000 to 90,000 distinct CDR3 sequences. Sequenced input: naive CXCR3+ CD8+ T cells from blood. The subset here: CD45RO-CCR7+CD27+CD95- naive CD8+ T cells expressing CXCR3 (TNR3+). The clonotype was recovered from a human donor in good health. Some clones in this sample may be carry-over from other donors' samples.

CDR3 residues: CASSSTGDYTEAFF. The chain is built from TRBV7-9 and TRBJ1-1; TCRdb indicates TRBD1, and absent DNA this call remains unverified. Germline CDR1 and CDR2: SEHNR and FQNEAQ (reference sequence). The CDR3 is 14 amino acids.